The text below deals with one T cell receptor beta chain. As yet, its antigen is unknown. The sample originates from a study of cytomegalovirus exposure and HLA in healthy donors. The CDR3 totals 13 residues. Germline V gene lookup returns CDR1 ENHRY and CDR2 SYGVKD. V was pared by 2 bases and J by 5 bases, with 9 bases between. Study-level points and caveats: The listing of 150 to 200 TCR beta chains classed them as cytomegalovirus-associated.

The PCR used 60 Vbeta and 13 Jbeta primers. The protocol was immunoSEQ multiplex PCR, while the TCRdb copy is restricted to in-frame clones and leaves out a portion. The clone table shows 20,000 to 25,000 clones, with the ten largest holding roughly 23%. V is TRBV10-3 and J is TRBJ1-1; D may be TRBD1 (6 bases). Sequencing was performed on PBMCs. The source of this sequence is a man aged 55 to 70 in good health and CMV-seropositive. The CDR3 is CAISEVRGTEAFF. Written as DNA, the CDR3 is TGTGCCATCAGTGAGGTCAGGGGAACTGAAGCTTTCTTT.